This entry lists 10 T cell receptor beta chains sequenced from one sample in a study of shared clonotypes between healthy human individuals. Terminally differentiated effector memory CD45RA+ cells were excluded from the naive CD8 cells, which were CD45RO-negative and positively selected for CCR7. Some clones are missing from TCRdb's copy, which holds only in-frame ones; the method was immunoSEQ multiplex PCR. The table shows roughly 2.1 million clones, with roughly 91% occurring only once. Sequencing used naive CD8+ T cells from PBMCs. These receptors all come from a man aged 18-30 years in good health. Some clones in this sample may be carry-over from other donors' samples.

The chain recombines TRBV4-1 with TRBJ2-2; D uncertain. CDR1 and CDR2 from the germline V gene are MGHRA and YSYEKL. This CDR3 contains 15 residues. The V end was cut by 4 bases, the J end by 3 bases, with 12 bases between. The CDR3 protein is CASSLTAVDTGELFF. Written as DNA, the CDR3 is TGCGCCAGCAGCCTAACGGCAGTTGACACCGGGGAGCTGTTTTTT.

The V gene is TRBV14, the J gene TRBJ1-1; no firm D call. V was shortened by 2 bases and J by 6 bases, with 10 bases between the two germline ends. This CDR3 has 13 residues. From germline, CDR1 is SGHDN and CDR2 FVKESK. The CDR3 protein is CASSQSGGSEAFF. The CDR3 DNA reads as TGTGCCAGCAGCCAATCGGGAGGCTCTGAAGCTTTCTTT.

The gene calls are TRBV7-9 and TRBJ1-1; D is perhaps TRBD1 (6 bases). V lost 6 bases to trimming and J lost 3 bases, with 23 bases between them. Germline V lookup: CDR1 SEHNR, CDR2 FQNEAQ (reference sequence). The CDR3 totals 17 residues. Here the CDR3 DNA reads TGTGCCAGCAGTCCTGGGAGTTTAGGGGGAGTTGACACTGAAGCTTTCTTT. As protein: CASSPGSLGGVDTEAFF.

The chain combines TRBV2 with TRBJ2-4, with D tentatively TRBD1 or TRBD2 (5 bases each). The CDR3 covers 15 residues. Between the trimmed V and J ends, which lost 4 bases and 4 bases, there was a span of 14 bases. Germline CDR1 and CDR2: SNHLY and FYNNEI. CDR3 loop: CASSGLGTLKNIQYF. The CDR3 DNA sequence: TGTGCCAGCAGTGGGTTGGGGACGTTGAAAAACATTCAGTACTTC.

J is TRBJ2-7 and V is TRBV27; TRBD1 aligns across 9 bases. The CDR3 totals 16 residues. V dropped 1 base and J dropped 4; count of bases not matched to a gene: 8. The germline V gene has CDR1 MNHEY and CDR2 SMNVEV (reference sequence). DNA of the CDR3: TGTGCCAGCAGTTTATTGGCGGGACAGGGCATGTACGAGCAGTACTTC. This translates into CASSLLAGQGMYEQYF.

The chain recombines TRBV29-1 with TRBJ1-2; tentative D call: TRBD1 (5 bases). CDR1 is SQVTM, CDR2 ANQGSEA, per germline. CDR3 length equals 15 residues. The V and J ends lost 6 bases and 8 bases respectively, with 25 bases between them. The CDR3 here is CSVDAVGTGFGGYTF. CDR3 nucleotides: TGCAGCGTGGATGCAGTCGGGACGGGCTTTGGGGGCTACACCTTC.

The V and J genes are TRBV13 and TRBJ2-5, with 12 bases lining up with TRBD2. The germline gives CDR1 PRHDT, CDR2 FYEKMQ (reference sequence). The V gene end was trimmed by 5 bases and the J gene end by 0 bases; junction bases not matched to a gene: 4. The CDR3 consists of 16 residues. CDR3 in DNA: TGTGCCAGCAGCGCGAGACTAGCGGGAGACCAAGAGACCCAGTACTTC. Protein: CASSARLAGDQETQYF.

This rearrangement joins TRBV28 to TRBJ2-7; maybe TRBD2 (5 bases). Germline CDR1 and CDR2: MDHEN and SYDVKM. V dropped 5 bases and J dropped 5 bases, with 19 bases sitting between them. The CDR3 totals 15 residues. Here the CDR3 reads CASSVPGSRLDEQYF. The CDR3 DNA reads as TGTGCCAGCAGTGTACCGGGGAGTCGGTTGGACGAGCAGTACTTC.

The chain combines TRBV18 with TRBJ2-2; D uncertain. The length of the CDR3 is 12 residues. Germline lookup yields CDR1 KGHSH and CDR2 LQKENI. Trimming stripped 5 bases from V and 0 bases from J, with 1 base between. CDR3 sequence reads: CASSTNTGELFF. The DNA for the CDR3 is TGTGCCAGCTCAACGAACACCGGGGAGCTGTTTTTT.

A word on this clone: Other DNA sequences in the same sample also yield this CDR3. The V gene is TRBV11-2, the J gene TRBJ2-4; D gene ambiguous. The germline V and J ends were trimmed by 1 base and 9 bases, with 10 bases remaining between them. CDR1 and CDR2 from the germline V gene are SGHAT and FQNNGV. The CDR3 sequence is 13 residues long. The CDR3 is CASSLGSSGIQYF. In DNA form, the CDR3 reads TGTGCCAGCAGCTTAGGTAGTTCGGGCATTCAGTACTTC.